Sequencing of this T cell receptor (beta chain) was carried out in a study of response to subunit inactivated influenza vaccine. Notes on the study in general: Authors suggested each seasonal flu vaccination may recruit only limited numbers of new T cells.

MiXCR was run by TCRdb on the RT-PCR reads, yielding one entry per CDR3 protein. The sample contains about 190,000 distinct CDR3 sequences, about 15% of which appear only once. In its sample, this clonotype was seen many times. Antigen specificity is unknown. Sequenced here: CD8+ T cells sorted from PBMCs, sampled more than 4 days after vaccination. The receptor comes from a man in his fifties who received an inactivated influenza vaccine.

Here the CDR3 reads CASSFGGTSGGNTIYF. DNA of the CDR3: TGTGCCAGCAGTTTCGGGGGAACATCGGGTGGAAACACCATATATTTT. This chain joins TRBV28 and TRBJ1-3, with D possibly TRBD1 on 5 matching bases. V was cut by 3 bases and J by 3 bases, with 15 bases left in between. The germline V gene has CDR1 MDHEN and CDR2 SYDVKM. The CDR3 is 16 residues long.